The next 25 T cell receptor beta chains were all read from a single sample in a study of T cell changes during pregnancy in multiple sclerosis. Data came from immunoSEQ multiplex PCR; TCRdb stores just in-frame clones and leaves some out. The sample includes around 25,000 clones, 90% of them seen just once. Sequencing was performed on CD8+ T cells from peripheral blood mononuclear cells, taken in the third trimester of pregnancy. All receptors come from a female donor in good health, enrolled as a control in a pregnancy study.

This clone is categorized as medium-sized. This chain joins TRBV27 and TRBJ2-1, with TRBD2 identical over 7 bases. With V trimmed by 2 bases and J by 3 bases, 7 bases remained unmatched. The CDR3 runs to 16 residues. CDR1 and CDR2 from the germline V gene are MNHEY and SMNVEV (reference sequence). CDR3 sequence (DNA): TGTGCCAGCAGTTTACAGGCGGGAGTGGTCTACAATGAGCAGTTCTTC. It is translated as CASSLQAGVVYNEQFF.

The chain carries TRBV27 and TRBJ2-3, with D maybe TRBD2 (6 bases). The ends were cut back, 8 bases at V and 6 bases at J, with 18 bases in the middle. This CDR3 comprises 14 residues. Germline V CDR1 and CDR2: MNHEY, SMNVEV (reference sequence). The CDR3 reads CASQGAGTSDTQYF. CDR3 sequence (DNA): TGTGCCAGCCAAGGGGCGGGGACTTCCGATACGCAGTATTTT.

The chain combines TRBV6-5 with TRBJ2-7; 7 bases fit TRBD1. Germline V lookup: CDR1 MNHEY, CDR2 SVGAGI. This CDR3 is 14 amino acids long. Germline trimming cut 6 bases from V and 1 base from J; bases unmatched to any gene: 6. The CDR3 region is CASSALQGSYEQYF. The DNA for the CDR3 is TGTGCCAGCAGCGCTTTACAGGGGTCCTACGAGCAGTACTTC.

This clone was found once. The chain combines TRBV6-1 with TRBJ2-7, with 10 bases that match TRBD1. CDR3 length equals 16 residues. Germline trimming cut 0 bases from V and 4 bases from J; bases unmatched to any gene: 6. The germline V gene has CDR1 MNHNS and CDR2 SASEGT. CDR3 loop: CASSEAETGGLYEQYF. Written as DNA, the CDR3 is TGTGCCAGCAGTGAAGCTGAGACAGGGGGCCTTTACGAGCAGTACTTC.

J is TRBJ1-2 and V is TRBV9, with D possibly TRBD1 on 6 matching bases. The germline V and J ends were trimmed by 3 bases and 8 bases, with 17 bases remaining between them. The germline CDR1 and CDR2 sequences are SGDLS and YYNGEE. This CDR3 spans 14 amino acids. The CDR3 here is CASSEGGQGRGYTF. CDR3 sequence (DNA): TGTGCCAGCAGCGAGGGGGGGCAGGGCAGAGGCTACACCTTC. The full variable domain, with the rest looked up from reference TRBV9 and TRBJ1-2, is DSGVTQTPKHLITATGQRVTLRCSPRSGDLSVYWYQQSLDQGLQFLIQYYNGEERAKGNILERFSAQQFPDLHSELNLSSLELGDSALYFCASSEGGQGRGYTFGSGTRLTVV.

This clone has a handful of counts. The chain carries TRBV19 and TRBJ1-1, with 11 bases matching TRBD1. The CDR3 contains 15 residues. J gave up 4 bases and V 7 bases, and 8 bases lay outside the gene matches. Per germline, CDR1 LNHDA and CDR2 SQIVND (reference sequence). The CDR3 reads CASTVDRGRFTEAFF. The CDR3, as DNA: TGTGCCAGTACCGTGGACAGGGGGCGATTCACTGAAGCTTTCTTT.

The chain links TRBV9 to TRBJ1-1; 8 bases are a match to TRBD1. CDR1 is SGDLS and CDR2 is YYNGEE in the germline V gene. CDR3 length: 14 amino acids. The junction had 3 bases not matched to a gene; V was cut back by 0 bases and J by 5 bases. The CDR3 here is CASSVVQGATEAFF. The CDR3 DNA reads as TGTGCCAGCAGCGTAGTCCAGGGGGCTACTGAAGCTTTCTTT.

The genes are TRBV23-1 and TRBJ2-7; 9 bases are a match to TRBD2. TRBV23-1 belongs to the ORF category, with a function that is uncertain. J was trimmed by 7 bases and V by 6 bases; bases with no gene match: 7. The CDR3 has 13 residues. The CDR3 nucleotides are TGCGCCAGCAGGCTAGCGGGAATCCGGGAGCAGTACTTC. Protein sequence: CASRLAGIREQYF.

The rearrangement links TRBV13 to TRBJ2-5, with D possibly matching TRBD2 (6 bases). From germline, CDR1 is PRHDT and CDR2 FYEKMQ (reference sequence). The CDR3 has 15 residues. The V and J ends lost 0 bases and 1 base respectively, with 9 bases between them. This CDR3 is CASSLGSGGQETQYF. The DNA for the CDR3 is TGTGCCAGCAGCTTAGGATCCGGGGGCCAAGAGACCCAGTACTTC.

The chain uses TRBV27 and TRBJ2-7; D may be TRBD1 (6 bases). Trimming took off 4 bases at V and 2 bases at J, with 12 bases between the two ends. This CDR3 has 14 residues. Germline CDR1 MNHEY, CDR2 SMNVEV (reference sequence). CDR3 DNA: TGTGCCAGCAGTTCCTCGGGACATCCCTACGAGCAGTACTTC. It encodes CASSSSGHPYEQYF.

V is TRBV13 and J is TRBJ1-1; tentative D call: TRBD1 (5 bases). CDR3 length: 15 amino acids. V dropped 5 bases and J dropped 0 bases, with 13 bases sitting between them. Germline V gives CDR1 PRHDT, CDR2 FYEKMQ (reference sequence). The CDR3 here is CASSIFETVNTEAFF. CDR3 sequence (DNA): TGTGCCAGCAGCATCTTTGAGACAGTGAACACTGAAGCTTTCTTT.

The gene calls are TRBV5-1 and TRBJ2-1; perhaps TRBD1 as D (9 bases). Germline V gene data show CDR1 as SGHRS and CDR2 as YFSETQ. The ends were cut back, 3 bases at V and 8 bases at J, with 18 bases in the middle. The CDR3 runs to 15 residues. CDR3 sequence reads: CASSSGGTGRDEQFF. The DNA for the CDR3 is TGCGCCAGCAGCTCGGGGGGGACAGGGAGAGATGAGCAGTTCTTC.

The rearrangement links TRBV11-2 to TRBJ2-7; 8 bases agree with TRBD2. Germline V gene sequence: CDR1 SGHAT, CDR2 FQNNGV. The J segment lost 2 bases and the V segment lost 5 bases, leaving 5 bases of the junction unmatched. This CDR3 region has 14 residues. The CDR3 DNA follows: TGTGCCAGCAGCCCGCGGACTAGCCCCTACGAGCAGTACTTC. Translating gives CASSPRTSPYEQYF.

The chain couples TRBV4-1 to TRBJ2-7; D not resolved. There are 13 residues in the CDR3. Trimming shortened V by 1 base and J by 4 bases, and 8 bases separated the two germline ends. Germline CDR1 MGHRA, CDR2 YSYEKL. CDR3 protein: CASSQVNGYEQYF. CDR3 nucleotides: TGCGCCAGCAGCCAAGTTAACGGTTACGAGCAGTACTTC.

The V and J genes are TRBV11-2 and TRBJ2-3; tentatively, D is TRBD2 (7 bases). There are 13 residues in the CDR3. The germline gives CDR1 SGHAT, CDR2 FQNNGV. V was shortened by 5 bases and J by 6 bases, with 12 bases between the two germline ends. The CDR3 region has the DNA TGTGCCAGCAGCCCCGGGGGGCTCGATACGCAGTATTTT. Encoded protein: CASSPGGLDTQYF.

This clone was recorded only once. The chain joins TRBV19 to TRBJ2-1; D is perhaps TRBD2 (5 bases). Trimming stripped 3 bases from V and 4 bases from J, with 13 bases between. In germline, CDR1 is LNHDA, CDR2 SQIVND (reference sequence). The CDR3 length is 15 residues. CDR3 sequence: CASSISSRGYNEQFF. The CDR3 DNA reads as TGTGCCAGTAGTATTAGTAGTCGGGGTTACAATGAGCAGTTCTTC.

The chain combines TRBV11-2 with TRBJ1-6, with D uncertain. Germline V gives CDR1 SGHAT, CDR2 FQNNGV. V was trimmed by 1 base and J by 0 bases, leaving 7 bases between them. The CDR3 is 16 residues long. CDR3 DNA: TGTGCCAGCAGCTTAGGGGCTTTCTCCTATAATTCACCCCTCCACTTT. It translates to CASSLGAFSYNSPLHF.

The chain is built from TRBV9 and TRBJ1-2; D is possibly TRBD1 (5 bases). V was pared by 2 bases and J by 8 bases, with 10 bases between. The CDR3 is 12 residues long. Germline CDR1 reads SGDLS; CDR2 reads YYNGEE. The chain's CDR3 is CASSVKGRGYTF. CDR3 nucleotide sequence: TGTGCCAGCAGCGTGAAGGGGCGCGGCTACACCTTC.

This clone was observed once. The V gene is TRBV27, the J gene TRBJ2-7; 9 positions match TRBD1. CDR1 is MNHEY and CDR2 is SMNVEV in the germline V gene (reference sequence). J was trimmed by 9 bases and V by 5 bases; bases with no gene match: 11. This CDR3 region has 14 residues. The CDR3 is CASSPAGQGPGQYF. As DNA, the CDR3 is TGTGCCAGCAGTCCGGCGGGACAGGGACCGGGGCAGTACTTC.

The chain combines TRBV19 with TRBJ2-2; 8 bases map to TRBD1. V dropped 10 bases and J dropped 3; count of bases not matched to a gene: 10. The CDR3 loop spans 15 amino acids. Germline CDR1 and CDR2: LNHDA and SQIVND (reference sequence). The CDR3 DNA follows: TGTGCCATTAACGGACAGGGACGGGACACCGGGGAGCTGTTTTTT. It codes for CAINGQGRDTGELFF.

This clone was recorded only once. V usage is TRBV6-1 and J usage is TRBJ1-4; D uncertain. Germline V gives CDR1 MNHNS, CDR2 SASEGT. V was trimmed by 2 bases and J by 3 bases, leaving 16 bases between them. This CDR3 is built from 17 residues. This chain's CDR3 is CASSETVVAKSNEKLFF. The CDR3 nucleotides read TGTGCCAGCAGTGAAACAGTGGTTGCAAAGTCTAATGAAAAACTGTTTTTT.

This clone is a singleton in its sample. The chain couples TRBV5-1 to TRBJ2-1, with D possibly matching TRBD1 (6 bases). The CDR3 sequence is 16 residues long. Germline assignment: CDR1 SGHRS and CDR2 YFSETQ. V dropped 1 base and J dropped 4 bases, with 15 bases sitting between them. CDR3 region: CASSLRTGLTYNEQFF. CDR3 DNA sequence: TGCGCCAGCAGCTTGCGCACAGGGCTGACTTACAATGAGCAGTTCTTC.

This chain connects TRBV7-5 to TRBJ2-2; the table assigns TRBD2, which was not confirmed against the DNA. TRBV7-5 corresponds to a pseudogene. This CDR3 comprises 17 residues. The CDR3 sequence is CARSLVGLAGYTGELFF. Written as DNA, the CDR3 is TGTGCCAGAAGCTTAGTAGGGCTAGCGGGATACACCGGGGAGCTGTTTTTT.

The CDR3 DNA follows: TGTGCCAGCAGCCCAGGGACAGATAATCAGCCCCAGCATTTT. Its protein is CASSPGTDNQPQHF. The V and J genes are TRBV7-6 and TRBJ1-5, with 7 bases that match TRBD1. The length of the CDR3 is 14 residues. CDR1 and CDR2 (germline): SGHVS, FNYEAQ. The ends lost 5 bases at V and 4 bases at J; junction bases unmatched: 5.

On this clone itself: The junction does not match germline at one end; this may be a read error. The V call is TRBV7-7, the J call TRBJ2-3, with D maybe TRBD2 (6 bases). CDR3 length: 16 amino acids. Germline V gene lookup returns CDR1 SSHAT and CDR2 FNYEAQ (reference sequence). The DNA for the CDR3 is TGTGCTAGCAGCTTTGGAGGAGGGGTCTTCACAGATACGCAGTATTTT. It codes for CASSFGGGVFTDTQYF.